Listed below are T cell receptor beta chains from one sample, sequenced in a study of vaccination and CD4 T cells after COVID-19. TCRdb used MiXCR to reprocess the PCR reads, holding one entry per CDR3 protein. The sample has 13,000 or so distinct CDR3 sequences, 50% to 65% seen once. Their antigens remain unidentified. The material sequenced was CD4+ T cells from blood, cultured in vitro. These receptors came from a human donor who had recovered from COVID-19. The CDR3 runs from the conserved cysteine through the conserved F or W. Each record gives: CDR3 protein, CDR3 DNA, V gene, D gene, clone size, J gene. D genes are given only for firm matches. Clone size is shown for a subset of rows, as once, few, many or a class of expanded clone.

CASIPGQGTYNEQFF TGTGCCAGCATTCCGGGACAGGGCACCTACAATGAGCAGTTCTTC TRBV6-2/TRBV6-3 TRBD1 . TRBJ2-1
CASSPGLTANYGYTF TGCGCCAGCAGCCCCGGACTGACGGCTAACTATGGCTACACCTTC TRBV4-1 . . TRBJ1-2
CASAINRDSGNTIYF TGTGCCAGCGCCATCAACAGGGACTCTGGAAACACCATATATTTT TRBV2 . . TRBJ1-3
CASSPTWGLGNEQFF TGTGCCAGCAGCCCCACGTGGGGCTTAGGAAATGAGCAGTTCTTC TRBV7-9 . few TRBJ2-1
CASSLALTHQETQYF TGTGCCAGCAGCTTAGCCCTGACACACCAAGAGACCCAGTACTTC TRBV7-8 . few TRBJ2-5
CASSPVSYGYTF TGTGCCAGCAGTCCCGTCAGCTATGGCTACACCTTC TRBV2 . few TRBJ1-2
CASSLTLGGGASTDTQYF TGTGCCAGCAGCTTAACACTTGGCGGGGGGGCCTCCACAGATACGCAGTATTTT TRBV7-3 TRBD2 . TRBJ2-3
CASSQAAPTDTQYF TGCGCCAGCAGCCAAGCGGCTCCCACAGATACGCAGTATTTT TRBV4-1 . few TRBJ2-3
CASSGGYNEQFF TGCGCCAGCTCCGGGGGCTACAATGAGCAGTTCTTC TRBV10-2 . . TRBJ2-1
CASSPALLAASYEQYF TGTGCCAGCAGTCCAGCCCTACTGGCGGCTTCCTACGAGCAGTACTTC TRBV2 . . TRBJ2-7
CASSFGRAGGYTF TGTGCCAGCAGCTTCGGCAGGGCCGGTGGCTACACCTTC TRBV7-8 . . TRBJ1-2
CASSLRLTGNTEAFF TGTGCCAGCAGCCTTCGATTAACAGGGAACACTGAAGCTTTCTTT TRBV7-9 . few TRBJ1-1
CASSPYGTGELFF TGCGCCAGCAGCCCGTATGGCACCGGGGAGCTGTTTTTT TRBV4-3 . few TRBJ2-2
CASSLTGGAKNIQYF TGTGCCAGCAGCTTAACTGGGGGGGCCAAAAACATTCAGTACTTC TRBV11-3 . once TRBJ2-4
CAWTRTTTRQDTQYF TGTGCCTGGACTCGGACTACTACTAGACAAGATACGCAGTATTTT TRBV30 . . TRBJ2-3
CASSLSGQGLGYTF TGTGCCAGCAGCTTATCGGGACAGGGGTTAGGCTACACCTTC TRBV11-2 TRBD1 . TRBJ1-2
CASSIWWDPATYTF TGTGCCAGTAGTATTTGGTGGGACCCCGCTACCTACACCTTC TRBV19 . few TRBJ1-2
CASSYSSGLEGGGTDTQYF TGTGCCAGCAGTTACTCGAGCGGTCTCGAGGGCGGGGGGACAGATACGCAGTATTTT TRBV6-5 TRBD2 . TRBJ2-3
CASSLRVSNQPQHF TGTGCCAGCAGTTTACGGGTTTCCAATCAGCCCCAGCATTTT TRBV27 . . TRBJ1-5
CSARDDRASGGVKFF TGCAGTGCTAGAGATGATCGGGCTAGCGGGGGGGTTAAGTTCTTC TRBV20-1 TRBD2 . TRBJ2-1
CASRKQNQPQHF TGTGCCAGCAGGAAGCAGAATCAGCCCCAGCATTTT TRBV2 . few TRBJ1-5
CASSPDTGTDTQYF TGTGCCAGCAGCCCTGATACGGGCACAGATACGCAGTATTTT TRBV7-8 . . TRBJ2-3
CAWTSRGFSSYEQYF TGTGCCTGGACTTCCAGGGGGTTTTCCTCCTACGAGCAGTACTTC TRBV30 TRBD1 . TRBJ2-7
CASSVGTTIQETQYF TGTGCCAGTAGTGTAGGGACCACTATTCAAGAGACCCAGTACTTC TRBV19 . . TRBJ2-5
CASSYAGEAFF TGTGCCAGCAGCTACGCAGGTGAAGCTTTCTTT TRBV11-3 . . TRBJ1-1
CAGGGLRNQPQHF TGTGCCGGTGGAGGTCTACGCAATCAGCCCCAGCATTTT TRBV2 . . TRBJ1-5
CAIRDRVFSGYTF TGTGCCATCAGGGACAGGGTCTTTAGTGGCTACACCTTC TRBV10-3 TRBD1 . TRBJ1-2
CASSARQGAIEQYF TGTGCCAGTAGTGCGCGACAGGGGGCGATCGAGCAGTACTTC TRBV19 TRBD1 . TRBJ2-7
CSAPPSGGGAGDTQYF TGCAGTGCTCCCCCCTCAGGCGGGGGTGCCGGAGATACGCAGTATTTT TRBV20-1 TRBD2 . TRBJ2-3
CASGLVLGGVMNTEAFF TGTGCTAGTGGTTTGGTACTTGGGGGGGTTATGAACACTGAAGCTTTCTTT TRBV12-5 . . TRBJ1-1
CASSLRQDTEAFF TGTGCCAGCAGCTTAAGACAAGATACTGAAGCTTTCTTT TRBV7-9 . few TRBJ1-1
CASSPSILRTNEKLFF TGTGCCAGCTCACCAAGTATCCTCAGAACTAATGAAAAACTGTTTTTT TRBV18 . medium-sized TRBJ1-4
CAISESERYGYTF TGTGCCATCAGTGAGTCAGAGCGCTATGGCTACACCTTC TRBV10-3 . . TRBJ1-2
CASSLAGRGGYGYTF TGTGCCAGCAGCTTAGCGGGCAGGGGTGGCTATGGCTACACCTTC TRBV7-8 . once TRBJ1-2
CASRSLAGGYTGELFF TGTGCCAGCAGATCTCTAGCGGGGGGCTACACCGGGGAGCTGTTTTTT TRBV6-2/TRBV6-3 TRBD2 . TRBJ2-2
CASSAEGQGSPLHF TGTGCCAGCAGTGCAGAGGGACAGGGGTCACCCCTCCACTTT TRBV2 TRBD1 few TRBJ1-6
CSARYRGESDGYTF TGCAGTGCTAGATATCGCGGCGAGTCGGATGGCTACACCTTC TRBV20-1 . . TRBJ1-2
CAWSASGLGGTGELFF TGTGCCTGGAGTGCCTCGGGCTTAGGGGGCACCGGGGAGCTGTTTTTT TRBV30 . . TRBJ2-2
CSARATDRAGNSPLHF TGCAGTGCTAGAGCCACCGACAGGGCCGGTAATTCACCCCTCCACTTT TRBV20-1 TRBD1 . TRBJ1-6
CASSSPRLGWGSTSEKLFF TGTGCCAGCAGCTCCCCTCGGCTCGGATGGGGTAGTACCAGTGAAAAACTGTTTTTT TRBV11-2 . . TRBJ1-4
CATTKDSGGYTEAFF TGTGCCACCACAAAGGACTCAGGGGGCTACACTGAAGCTTTCTTT TRBV6-1 TRBD1 few TRBJ1-1
CASSWGTGGDQPQHF TGTGCCAGTAGTTGGGGGACAGGGGGCGATCAGCCCCAGCATTTT TRBV19 TRBD1 . TRBJ1-5
CAWRDGTGYGYTF TGTGCCTGGAGGGACGGGACAGGGTATGGCTACACCTTC TRBV30 TRBD1 . TRBJ1-2
CASTPSTGELFF TGTGCCAGCACCCCCAGCACCGGGGAGCTGTTTTTT TRBV6-2/TRBV6-3 . . TRBJ2-2
CASSLARTGRHTEAFF TGTGCCAGCAGCTTGGCCCGGACAGGGCGGCACACTGAAGCTTTCTTT TRBV5-4 TRBD1 few TRBJ1-1
CATSTTAGGNTEAFF TGTGCCACCAGCACTACGGCTGGGGGGAACACTGAAGCTTTCTTT TRBV15 . . TRBJ1-1
CASSLVNQPQHF TGCGCCAGCTCGCTGGTGAATCAGCCCCAGCATTTT TRBV10-2 . few TRBJ1-5
CASSFREVGTQYF TGTGCCAGCAGTTTCAGGGAGGTAGGGACCCAGTACTTC TRBV12-3/TRBV12-4 . . TRBJ2-5
CASSARQGLGSQSAFF TGTGCCAGCAGCGCCCGACAGGGGTTGGGGAGTCAGTCAGCTTTCTTT TRBV5-4 TRBD1 . TRBJ1-1
CASRRDNYGYTF TGTGCCAGCAGACGGGATAACTATGGCTACACCTTC TRBV9 . few TRBJ1-2
CATSVAGADSPLHF TGTGCCACCAGTGTTGCAGGGGCGGATTCACCCCTCCACTTT TRBV24-1 . . TRBJ1-6
CASSYSGQGILHSPLHF TGTGCCAGCAGTTACTCTGGACAGGGGATATTGCATTCACCCCTCCACTTT TRBV6-5 TRBD1 . TRBJ1-6
CASTRDRVGQPQHF TGTGCCAGTACCCGGGACAGGGTAGGTCAGCCCCAGCATTTT TRBV19 TRBD1 medium-sized TRBJ1-5